This TCR beta chain was sequenced for a study of T cells in Graves' hyperthyroidism and ophthalmopathy (dated by TCRdb to about 2019). Turning to the overall study: Peripheral blood was sampled at the time of initial diagnosis, prior to any treatment. To identify TCR V-J signatures that set the groups apart, the researchers used a discovery cohort of 100 patients, made up of under 50 with Graves' ophthalmopathy and 57 with stable Graves' hyperthyroidism. An independent validation cohort of under 20 hyperthyroidism patients and some 15 patients who later progressed to ophthalmopathy tested prospective prediction of ophthalmopathy. The 75 to 100 discovery patients were randomly divided into training and test sets at a 7:3 ratio. In addition, the study compared T-cell repertoires in thyroid tissue and in blood from roughly 6 Graves' hyperthyroidism patients. After sampling, hyperthyroidism patients received methimazole starting at 30 mg daily, and ophthalmopathy patients received high-dose intravenous methylprednisolone. TCR Vbeta CDR3 sequencing of 135 peripheral blood samples (under 45 ophthalmopathy, roughly 72 hyperthyroidism and roughly 17 progressor patients) is reported in the paper.

Overall study results and their limits: In cross-validation, a model built on a 13 V-J signature told ophthalmopathy apart from stable hyperthyroidism with roughly 87% sensitivity and approximately 84% specificity, and in testing the same model reached 80%/75%. Most expanded thyroid clonotypes (frequency above 0.001) were also found in blood, which suggests that blood repertoires may mirror thyroid immune responses. In validation, the model predicted progression to ophthalmopathy a median of approximately 6.6 months before onset, with over 60% sensitivity and almost 75% specificity. Sample size was not statistically predetermined, and investigators were not blinded to group allocation.

Amplification of TCR beta CDR3 regions was carried out from RNA transcripts. The TCR CDR3 was subjected to a first round of RT-PCR using the HTBI primer set and the Qiagen OneStep RT-PCR kit. A second multiplex PCR round built the libraries, followed by size selection and purification. The libraries were sequenced on an Illumina HiSeq2000 using paired-end 100 bp reads. The authors processed their data as follows. SOAPnuke was used to process the raw data, removing reads that contained adapters or uncalled bases, had a mean Phred below 15, or lacked an exact match to the constant primer or identifier. High-quality paired reads were merged using COPE v1.2.5, and each unique nucleotide sequence was defined as a clonotype. MiTCR v1.1 was used to align clonotypes to the IMGT TRBV, TRBD and TRBJ reference segments. Only V-J combinations with frequency above 0.0001, covering about 99% of repertoires, were analysed. A TCS score was defined as the ratio of F50 (clonal expansion) to E x V (chaos), with BLOSUM62-based TCRdist applied between CDR3 peptides within each V-J. Welch's t-statistics and random forest reduced around 510 V-J features to 10 to 15, which were used in a naive Bayes classifier (R e1071). The raw public reads went through TCRdb reprocessing: fastp at Q25, MiXCR clone calling, in-frame beta chains kept. Here each entry gathers all rows of one CDR3 protein and keeps the most common genes and DNA. These V and J calls originate from TCRdb's pipeline instead of the authors' own analysis. This sample comprises hundreds of thousands of distinct CDR3 sequences, more than 12% of them detected only once. The leading ten clones occupy under 15% of the sample.

This clonotype was found a few times. Its recognized antigen is unknown. The sample holds no much larger clone one base away, and base qualities are not on file. Moderately to severely active disease, a Clinical Activity Score of at least 3, a NOSPECS grade of at least 4, and a duration under 3 months were present in ophthalmopathy patients. Any patient with an uncontrolled infection, another autoimmune disease, pregnancy or lactation was excluded. Diagnoses were established on the basis of clinical symptoms, serum thyroxine and TRAb, thyroid ultrasound, and orbital computed tomography. Ficoll-Paque density gradient centrifugation was used to isolate PBMCs from approximately 10 ml of fresh peripheral blood. Trizol reagent was used to extract total RNA, and RNA quality was then checked on an Agilent 2100 Bioanalyzer. Material for sequencing was blood. This TCR came from a woman in her forties or fifties with Graves' ophthalmopathy.

CDR3 sequence: CASNLAGVWQETQYF. The nucleotide sequence reads TGTGCCAGCAATCTAGCGGGAGTGTGGCAAGAGACCCAGTACTTC. The chain is encoded by TRBV6-1 joined to TRBJ2-5, and 10 junctional nucleotides match TRBD2. Unmatched junction bases come to 7, with V trimmed by 7 bases and J by 2 bases. The germline V gene encodes CDR1 MNHNS and CDR2 SASEGT. The CDR3 runs 15 residues from the cysteine to the phenylalanine. Only the CDR3 portion is preserved as DNA: 45 bases, with reading frame beginning at the first base.